Listed here are 19 T cell receptor beta chains from one sample, sequenced in a study of CXCR3-negative and CXCR3-positive naive CD8 T cells (dated 2019 in TCRdb). Sequencing was carried out with a NextSeq 550. The Human TCR Profiling Kit (MiLaboratory) was used to make UMI-labeled 5' RACE TRB cDNA libraries. TCRdb reprocessed the sequencing reads and holds a single record per CDR3 protein sequence, with no DNA. This sample's table lists 85,000 to 90,000 distinct CDR3 sequences. The top ten clonotypes cover 0.82% of the sample. Their antigens remain unidentified. Findings and caveats that apply to the study as a whole: TRB CDR3s from CXCR3-positive naive cells showed higher hydrophobicity (lower Kidera factor 4), lower energy, and higher strength and volume indices than CXCR3-negative naive cells.

Sequencing used naive CXCR3+ CD8+ T cells from blood. Reading the label with the study, this specimen's cell subset or site is: CD45RO-CCR7+CD27+CD95- naive CD8+ T cells expressing CXCR3 (TNR3+). The receptors come from a human donor in good health. Some clones in this sample may be carry-over from other donors' samples.

The chain has TRBV6-5 and TRBJ1-5. The CDR3 extends over 15 amino acids. Germline V gene data show CDR1 as MNHEY and CDR2 as SVGAGI. CDR3 sequence reads: CASSYSGGSNQPQHF.

The chain carries TRBV7-9 and TRBJ2-7; TCRdb calls TRBD2, which cannot be checked without DNA. The CDR3 runs 14 residues. Per germline, CDR1 SEHNR and CDR2 FQNEAQ (reference sequence). The CDR3 here is CASGGTSGSNEQYF. Based on the CDR3 plus reference TRBV7-9 and TRBJ2-7, the full variable domain is DTGVSQNPRHKITKRGQNVTFRCDPISEHNRLYWYRQTLGQGPEFLTYFQNEAQLEKSRLLSDRFSAERPKGSFSTLEIQRTEQGDSAMYLCASGGTSGSNEQYFGPGTRLTVT.

V gene TRBV7-6 combines with J gene TRBJ1-3. The CDR3 is 15 amino acids. Germline-derived CDR1 and CDR2 are SGHVS and FNYEAQ. CDR3 sequence reads: CASSLVQGSGNTIYF.

The rearrangement links TRBV6-5 to TRBJ2-5; TCRdb returns TRBD1, unconfirmable since there is no DNA. CDR3 size: 14 residues. CDR1 is MNHEY and CDR2 is SVGAGI in the germline V gene. The CDR3 reads CASSTDRGLETQYF.

The V and J genes are TRBV27 and TRBJ1-3. The CDR3 length is 13 residues. Germline V gene lookup returns CDR1 MNHEY and CDR2 SMNVEV (reference sequence). CDR3 protein: CASSLADGNTIYF.

V is TRBV7-9 and J is TRBJ1-5. The CDR3 has 16 residues. CDR1 SEHNR and CDR2 FQNEAQ come from the germline V gene (reference sequence). The CDR3 region is CASSLFGPKGHQPQHF.

The gene calls are TRBV7-8 and TRBJ2-1; the D gene TCRdb calls, TRBD1, cannot be checked with no DNA. This CDR3 has 14 residues. CDR1 is SGHVS and CDR2 is FQNEAQ in the germline V gene. The CDR3 sequence is CASSQPTGYNEQFF. Supplemented by reference TRBV7-8 and TRBJ2-1, the full variable domain reads GAGVSQSPRYKVAKRGQDVALRCDPISGHVSLFWYQQALGQGPEFLTYFQNEAQLDKSGLPSDRFFAERPEGSVSTLKIQRTQQEDSAVYLCASSQPTGYNEQFFGPGTRLTVL.

CDR3 amino acids: CASRQEEGVLGELFF. The chain couples TRBV3-1 to TRBJ2-2; lacking DNA, the TRBD1 call made by TCRdb goes unchecked. Looked up from germline, CDR1 is LGHDT and CDR2 is YNNKEL (reference sequence). CDR3 size: 15 residues.

This chain uses TRBV6-2 or TRBV6-3 with TRBJ2-1; TCRdb's D gene call, TRBD1, goes unchecked for lack of DNA. The CDR3 covers 19 residues. Germline loops: CDR1 MNHEY, CDR2 SVGEGT. The CDR3 spells CASSYSWADSLSSYNEQFF.

J is TRBJ2-1 and V is TRBV7-3; TCRdb outputs TRBD1, but without DNA this stays unchecked. The CDR3 runs 15 residues. Germline V gives CDR1 SGHTA, CDR2 FQGTGA. The CDR3 loop reads CASSLNGGVGNEQFF.

The rearrangement joins TRBV6-6 to TRBJ2-3. CDR1 and CDR2 (germline): MNHNY, SVGAGI (reference sequence). The CDR3 runs 13 residues. The CDR3 loop reads CASSSALIDTQYF.

The chain carries TRBV7-2 and TRBJ2-1. Looked up from germline, CDR1 is SGHTA and CDR2 is FQGNSA. The CDR3 is 13 amino acids. The CDR3 here is CASSFTDYNEQFF.

CDR3 protein: CASSRLAGTGATDTQYF. The rearrangement joins TRBV6-2 or TRBV6-3 to TRBJ2-3; TCRdb names TRBD1, which stays unverified in the absence of DNA. The germline gives CDR1 MNHEY, CDR2 SVGEGT. The CDR3 sequence is 17 residues long.

J is TRBJ2-3 and V is TRBV12-3 or TRBV12-4. The CDR3 runs to 14 residues. The CDR3 here is CASSSYLSTDTQYF.

The V call is TRBV28, the J call TRBJ2-7; TCRdb's D call of TRBD1 is untestable without DNA. The CDR3 is 14 residues long. CDR1 is MDHEN and CDR2 is SYDVKM in the germline V gene. The CDR3 spells CASSDRDRTYEQYF.

This chain joins TRBV29-1 and TRBJ2-1. The V gene's germline CDR1 is SQVTM and CDR2 ANQGSEA. The CDR3 covers 14 residues. CDR3 loop: CSVSRPSSYNEQFF.

This rearrangement joins TRBV12-3 or TRBV12-4 to TRBJ2-3; TCRdb returns TRBD1, unconfirmable since there is no DNA. This CDR3 has 17 amino acids. This CDR3 is CASSPRGGGLLTDTQYF.

According to its frequency, this clonotype is medium-sized. The chain has TRBV21-1 and TRBJ2-1; the D call of TRBD1 rests on TCRdb alone, since no DNA is present to check it. TRBV21-1 counts as a pseudogene. CDR3 length: 15 residues. The CDR3 protein is CASGTGLWSYNEQFF.

The chain combines TRBV28 with TRBJ2-7. The CDR3 runs 13 residues. CDR1 MDHEN and CDR2 SYDVKM come from the germline V gene. The CDR3 is CASSLGPGDEQYF.